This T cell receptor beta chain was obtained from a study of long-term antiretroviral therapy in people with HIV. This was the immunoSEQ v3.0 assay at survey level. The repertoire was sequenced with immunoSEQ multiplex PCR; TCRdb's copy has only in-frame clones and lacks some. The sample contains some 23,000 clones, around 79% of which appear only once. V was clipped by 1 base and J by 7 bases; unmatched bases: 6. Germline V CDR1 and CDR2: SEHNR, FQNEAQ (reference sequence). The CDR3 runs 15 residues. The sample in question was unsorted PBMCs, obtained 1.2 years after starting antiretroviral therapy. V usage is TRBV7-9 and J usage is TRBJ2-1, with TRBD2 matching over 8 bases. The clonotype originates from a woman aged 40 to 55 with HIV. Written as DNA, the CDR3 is TGTGCCAGCAGCTTAGTACTTAGCGGGGTAAATGAGCAGTTCTTC. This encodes CASSLVLSGVNEQFF.